This T cell receptor beta chain was found in a study of preoperative IRX-2 immunotherapy in early breast cancer. Germline V CDR1 and CDR2: MDHEN, SYDVKM. With 2 bases removed from V and 4 bases from J, the gap between germline ends came to 5 bases. The length of the CDR3 is 12 residues. Treatment meaning: preoperative locoregional IRX-2 cytokine immunotherapy. This phase Ib study tested locoregional IRX-2 cytokine immunotherapy given before surgery. TCRdb's table, derived via immunoSEQ multiplex PCR, lists solely in-frame clones and lacks some. The profile shows roughly 30,000 clones, approximately 80% of them singletons.

The sequence was collected from a human donor with breast cancer. The genes are TRBV28 and TRBJ1-1; D is unresolved. Sampling was done from a patient treated with IRX-2 immunotherapy. CDR3 amino acids: CASSLTTTEAFF. CDR3 sequence (DNA): TGTGCCAGCAGTTTAACGACCACTGAAGCTTTCTTT.